The sequence of this T cell receptor (beta chain) was determined in a study of blood T cells in healthy people across ages. Whole-study context: Template switching captured about one barcoded beta molecule per two T cells.

This clonotype was recorded a few times. Antigen: not known. The CDR3 spans 15 residues. Germline lookup yields CDR1 SEHNR and CDR2 FQNEAQ (reference sequence). V lost 8 bases to trimming and J lost 0 bases, with 17 bases between them. For the second PCR, which ran for roughly 6 to 12 cycles, a sample-barcoded 5' primer and a J-beta primer mix were used. TCRdb called the 5' RACE reads again in MiXCR, with one record for every CDR3 protein. The table includes about 780,000 distinct CDR3 sequences, around half detected once. Study-wide points: Greater diversity and more naive CD4+ cells were seen in long-lived donors than in aged donors.

The rearrangement joins TRBV7-9 to TRBJ2-7; the D call may be TRBD1 or TRBD2 (5 bases each). Sequencing used blood. This receptor was obtained from a man older than 75 in good health. The DNA for the CDR3 is TGTGCCAGCCAACAGTATGGGACGGACTCCTACGAGCAGTACTTC. Translated: CASQQYGTDSYEQYF.